The next 24 T cell receptor beta chains were all read from a single sample in a study of CXCR3-negative and CXCR3-positive naive CD8 T cells. Libraries were UMI-labeled 5' RACE TRB cDNA. Each CDR3 protein gets one entry in TCRdb, which reprocessed the 5' RACE reads and gives no DNA. The table for this sample gives 150,000 or so distinct CDR3 sequences. Sequencing was carried out using naive CXCR3- CD8+ T cells from blood. Subset here: CD45RO-CCR7+CD27+CD95- naive CD8+ T cells lacking CXCR3 (TNR3-). The origin of the receptors is a human donor in good health. Some clones in this sample may be carry-over from other donors' samples.

The chain couples TRBV6-5 to TRBJ2-1; the TCRdb call, TRBD1, lacks DNA for checking. Per the germline V gene, CDR1 is MNHEY and CDR2 is SVGAGI. The CDR3 loop spans 16 amino acids. The CDR3 reads CASSPNSGAFYNEQFF.

The rearrangement joins TRBV5-1 to TRBJ1-4; no DNA is available, so the TRBD1 call from TCRdb remains unchecked. In germline, CDR1 is SGHRS, CDR2 YFSETQ. The CDR3 runs 15 residues. The CDR3 region is CASSTGQISGEKLFF. Variable domain in full (rest from reference TRBV5-1 and TRBJ1-4): KAGVTQTPRYLIKTRGQQVTLSCSPISGHRSVSWYQQTPGQGLQFLFEYFSETQRNKGNFPGRFSGRQFSNSRSEMNVSTLELGDSALYLCASSTGQISGEKLFFGSGTQLSVL.

The rearrangement joins TRBV6-2 or TRBV6-3 to TRBJ2-2. This CDR3 has 14 amino acids. Germline assignment: CDR1 MNHEY and CDR2 SVGEGT. CDR3: CASSYRDDTGELFF.

The chain combines TRBV6-2 or TRBV6-3 with TRBJ2-1. Germline V gene lookup returns CDR1 MNHEY and CDR2 SVGEGT. The CDR3 has 15 residues. The CDR3 region is CASSYRHLGHNEQFF.

The J gene is TRBJ2-1, the V gene TRBV29-1; TCRdb's D gene call, TRBD2, goes unchecked for lack of DNA. From germline, CDR1 is SQVTM and CDR2 ANQGSEA. This CDR3 is 14 amino acids long. CDR3 protein: CSVEVRGGYNEQFF.

The V and J genes are TRBV20-1 and TRBJ2-3; without DNA, the TCRdb call of TRBD1 cannot be checked. The CDR3 spans 14 residues. From germline, CDR1 is DFQATT and CDR2 SNEGSKA (reference sequence). CDR3 residues: CSARLGQGTDTQYF.

The V call is TRBV28, the J call TRBJ1-2; no DNA is available, so the TRBD1 call from TCRdb remains unchecked. The length of the CDR3 is 13 residues. CDR1 and CDR2 from the germline V gene are MDHEN and SYDVKM. Here the CDR3 reads CASSLPGDYGYTF.

The chain combines TRBV29-1 with TRBJ2-3; the D call of TRBD1 rests on TCRdb alone, since no DNA is present to check it. Germline V gene sequence: CDR1 SQVTM, CDR2 ANQGSEA. The CDR3 length is 12 residues. Here the CDR3 reads CSVPLGSQEQYF.

The CDR3 is CSVHDPGPTDTQYF. The rearrangement links TRBV29-1 to TRBJ2-3; TCRdb names TRBD1, which stays unverified in the absence of DNA. CDR3 length: 14 residues. Germline lookup yields CDR1 SQVTM and CDR2 ANQGSEA.

This sequence joins TRBV4-1 and TRBJ1-5. The germline V gene has CDR1 MGHRA and CDR2 YSYEKL. This CDR3 contains 14 residues. CDR3 sequence: CASSHREGGQPQHF.

The chain combines TRBV28 with TRBJ2-3; TCRdb gives TRBD1 as the D gene, but with no DNA this cannot be confirmed. Germline V gives CDR1 MDHEN, CDR2 SYDVKM. The CDR3 loop spans 16 amino acids. CDR3 residues: CATSGNRGSSADTQYF.

The gene calls are TRBV29-1 and TRBJ2-7; no DNA is available, so the TRBD2 call from TCRdb remains unchecked. Germline V lookup: CDR1 SQVTM, CDR2 ANQGSEA. This CDR3 has 12 amino acids. The CDR3 sequence: CSVLREGPEQYF.

The chain recombines TRBV28 with TRBJ2-7; the D call of TRBD2 rests on TCRdb alone, since no DNA is present to check it. Looked up from germline, CDR1 is MDHEN and CDR2 is SYDVKM. There are 15 residues in the CDR3. CDR3 residues: CASSMPGTSGYEQYF.

CDR3 sequence: CASSTKMGGGTMNTEAFF. V gene TRBV21-1 combines with J gene TRBJ1-1; TCRdb returns TRBD1, unconfirmable since there is no DNA. TRBV21-1 is a pseudogene segment. The CDR3 is made up of 18 amino acids.

This chain uses TRBV12-3 or TRBV12-4 with TRBJ2-2. This CDR3 comprises 16 residues. The CDR3 reads CASSKALEGSTGELFF.

The chain employs TRBV29-1 and TRBJ2-6. This CDR3 has 12 amino acids. The germline CDR1 and CDR2 sequences are SQVTM and ANQGSEA. CDR3 region: CSVDSGANVLTF.

The chain links TRBV9 to TRBJ2-6; the D call of TRBD1 rests on TCRdb alone, since no DNA is present to check it. From germline, CDR1 is SGDLS and CDR2 YYNGEE. The CDR3 contains 19 residues. CDR3 protein: CASTGSREIPPSGANVLTF.

V usage is TRBV4-3 and J usage is TRBJ2-1; the D call of TRBD2 rests on TCRdb alone, since no DNA is present to check it. The germline gives CDR1 LGHNA, CDR2 YSLEER. The CDR3 spans 14 residues. The CDR3 reads CASSQDPGSYEQFF.

The chain joins TRBV7-9 to TRBJ2-5; with no DNA, the TCRdb D assignment of TRBD2 cannot be verified. Per the germline V gene, CDR1 is SEHNR and CDR2 is FQNEAQ (reference sequence). The length of the CDR3 is 12 residues. The CDR3 reads CGTSGDQETQYF.

The J gene is TRBJ2-1, the V gene TRBV6-2 or TRBV6-3. This CDR3 is 11 amino acids long. Germline assignment: CDR1 MNHEY and CDR2 SVGEGT. The CDR3 sequence is CASSYGYEQFF.

The V and J genes are TRBV28 and TRBJ2-7; as DNA is missing, the TRBD1 call by TCRdb cannot be tested. Germline V gene sequence: CDR1 MDHEN, CDR2 SYDVKM. The CDR3 runs 16 residues. This CDR3 reads CASSLGWGRATYEQYF.

This chain connects TRBV6-5 to TRBJ2-3. The CDR3 has 13 amino acids. The germline V gene has CDR1 MNHEY and CDR2 SVGAGI. CDR3 sequence reads: CASSYGSTDTQYF.

The chain links TRBV11-2 to TRBJ2-2. Looked up from germline, CDR1 is SGHAT and CDR2 is FQNNGV. This CDR3 spans 16 amino acids. CDR3 protein: CATTNPELADTGELFF.

V and J are TRBV6-4 and TRBJ2-3. The CDR3 spans 17 residues. Per the germline V gene, CDR1 is MRHNA and CDR2 is SNTAGT. CDR3 region: CASSESRVEPSTDTQYF.